These 19 T cell receptor beta chains came from one sample sequenced in a study of OX40 agonist ivuxolimab in advanced cancers. TCRdb's table, derived via immunoSEQ multiplex PCR, lists solely in-frame clones and lacks some. This sample yields around 94,000 clones, of which 91% are seen a single time; 0.7% to 0.95% belongs to the top ten. Sequenced material: CD4+ or CD8+ T cells sorted from blood, taken in a trial of the OX40 agonist ivuxolimab. These receptors all stem from an adult with an advanced solid tumor such as melanoma, head and neck, liver or kidney cancer.

The chain couples TRBV30 to TRBJ1-2; no firm D call. Germline assignment: CDR1 GTSNPN and CDR2 SVGIG (reference sequence). This CDR3 has 13 amino acids. The V end was cut by 0 bases, the J end by 5 bases, with 10 bases between. The CDR3 loop is CAWSVLSAYGYTF. The DNA of the CDR3 is TGTGCCTGGAGTGTACTATCCGCTTATGGCTACACCTTC.

The chain is built from TRBV5-4 and TRBJ1-4, with 8 positions matching TRBD1. Unmatched junction bases numbered 3, after V lost 4 bases and J lost 4 bases. The CDR3 is 14 residues long. CDR1 is SGHNT and CDR2 is YYREEE in the germline V gene (reference sequence). CDR3 in amino acids: CASSRTGGNEKLFF. The CDR3 coding sequence is TGTGCCAGCAGCAGAACAGGGGGTAATGAAAAACTGTTTTTT.

The V call is TRBV6-5, the J call TRBJ2-7; 12 bases align to TRBD2. The germline V gene encodes CDR1 MNHEY and CDR2 SVGAGI. CDR3 size: 14 residues. V lost 5 bases, J lost 2 bases, and 1 base stayed unmatched. The CDR3 sequence: CASSLAGGPYEQYF. The CDR3 nucleotides are TGTGCCAGCAGTCTAGCGGGAGGGCCCTACGAGCAGTACTTC.

The chain joins TRBV5-1 to TRBJ1-4; possibly TRBD1 for D (5 bases). Trimming took 4 bases from V and 3 from J, leaving 16 bases between them. Germline V CDR1 and CDR2: SGHRS, YFSETQ. CDR3 length: 16 residues. The CDR3 region has the DNA TGCGCCAGCAGCGACGGACACGACGTGCCTAATGAAAAACTGTTTTTT. Its protein product is CASSDGHDVPNEKLFF.

The chain uses TRBV14 and TRBJ2-2, with 8 bases lining up with TRBD2. The V and J ends lost 2 bases and 2 bases, in that order; junction bases with no gene match: 10. Germline V gives CDR1 SGHDN, CDR2 FVKESK. CDR3 size: 18 residues. The CDR3 DNA reads as TGTGCCAGCAGCCAATTTTATTTTAGCGGGACTAACACCGGGGAGCTGTTTTTT. Translated: CASSQFYFSGTNTGELFF. The complete variable domain, with remaining parts taken from reference TRBV14 and TRBJ2-2, reads EAGVTQFPSHSVIEKGQTVTLRCDPISGHDNLYWYRRVMGKEIKFLLHFVKESKQDESGMPNNRFLAERTGGTYSTLKVQPAELEDSGVYFCASSQFYFSGTNTGELFFGEGSRLTVL.

V and J are TRBV7-9 and TRBJ2-7, with TRBD1 matching over 10 bases. The CDR3 covers 14 residues. With V trimmed by 3 bases and J by 6 bases, 5 bases remained unmatched. The V gene's germline CDR1 is SEHNR and CDR2 FQNEAQ (reference sequence). This chain's CDR3 is CASSFETGGREQYF. Here the CDR3 DNA reads TGTGCCAGCAGCTTTGAGACAGGGGGCCGCGAGCAGTACTTC.

The chain employs TRBV28 and TRBJ1-5; TRBD1 is a possible D gene (6 bases). The CDR3 sequence is 14 residues long. Trimming removed 6 bases from V and 7 bases from J, with 16 bases in between. CDR1 MDHEN and CDR2 SYDVKM come from the germline V gene. The CDR3 sequence: CASSHRDPGQPQHF. The CDR3 coding sequence is TGTGCCAGCAGCCACAGGGATCCCGGACAGCCCCAGCATTTT.

The gene calls are TRBV11-3 and TRBJ2-4; 8 bases are shared with TRBD1. Germline lookup yields CDR1 SGHNT and CDR2 YENEEA. This CDR3 is 15 amino acids long. With V trimmed by 2 bases and J by 6 bases, 6 bases remained unmatched. CDR3 region: CASSLRAGGVNIQYF. CDR3 sequence (DNA): TGTGCCAGCAGCTTAAGGGCAGGGGGCGTAAACATTCAGTACTTC.

The gene calls are TRBV10-3 and TRBJ1-1; D gene unclear. V lost 8 bases, J lost 0 bases, and 16 bases lay in between. CDR3 length equals 15 residues. Germline V gives CDR1 ENHRY, CDR2 SYGVKD. Here the CDR3 DNA reads TGTGCCATCGGAGGATGGGGAGACTTGAACACTGAAGCTTTCTTT. Translation: CAIGGWGDLNTEAFF.

V gene TRBV19 combines with J gene TRBJ2-7; 11 bases are shared with TRBD1. Unmatched junction bases numbered 4, after V lost 1 base and J lost 5 bases. Germline V gene sequence: CDR1 LNHDA, CDR2 SQIVND (reference sequence). This CDR3 is 15 amino acids long. CDR3 nucleotide sequence: TGTGCCAGTAGTATAGGAGAGGACAGGGGGCACGAGCAGTACTTC. Translation: CASSIGEDRGHEQYF.

The chain recombines TRBV6-4 with TRBJ2-2; D is perhaps TRBD2 (5 bases). The CDR3 covers 16 residues. V was cut by 6 bases and J by 2 bases, with 16 bases left in between. CDR1 MRHNA and CDR2 SNTAGT come from the germline V gene. CDR3 protein: CASRRATGTNTGELFF. In nucleotides, the CDR3 is TGTGCCAGCAGAAGGGCAACGGGAACAAACACCGGGGAGCTGTTTTTT.

The chain is built from TRBV1 and TRBJ2-1; TRBD1, the D gene given by the table, was not confirmed from the DNA. TRBV1 is noted as a pseudogene. The length of the CDR3 is 15 residues. CDR3: CTSPRLFSSYNEQFF. CDR3 DNA: TGCACCAGTCCCCGCCTCTTCAGCTCCTACAATGAGCAGTTCTTC.

The J gene is TRBJ1-2, the V gene TRBV19; 8 positions agree with TRBD1. Germline lookup yields CDR1 LNHDA and CDR2 SQIVND (reference sequence). J gave up 7 bases and V 9 bases, and 7 bases lay outside the gene matches. The CDR3 is made up of 12 amino acids. The CDR3 DNA follows: TGTGCCAGCGGACAGGGAATGGCTGGCTACACCTTC. Encoded protein: CASGQGMAGYTF.

A note on this clone: The junction shows a germline mismatch at one end, possibly a read error. This chain uses TRBV5-6 with TRBJ2-2, with 11 bases identical to TRBD1. The germline V gene has CDR1 SGHDT and CDR2 YYEEEE. This CDR3 contains 15 residues. CDR3 in amino acids: CAGSRTGGDTGELFF. The CDR3 DNA sequence: TGTGCCGGCAGCCGGACAGGGGGCGACACCGGGGAGCTGTTTTTT.

The genes are TRBV5-6 and TRBJ2-7, with 11 bases that match TRBD2. Germline V CDR1 and CDR2: SGHDT, YYEEEE. CDR3 length equals 17 residues. With V trimmed by 4 bases and J by 4 bases, 13 bases remained unmatched. The CDR3 region is CASSRPIASGRTYEQYF. For the CDR3, the DNA is TGTGCCAGCAGCCGACCTATCGCTAGCGGGAGGACGTACGAGCAGTACTTC.

The rearrangement joins TRBV19 to TRBJ2-1, with TRBD2 matching 10 bases. The germline V gene encodes CDR1 LNHDA and CDR2 SQIVND (reference sequence). The CDR3 totals 16 residues. V shed 5 bases, J shed 1 base, and the junction held 5 bases outside the gene matches. The CDR3 DNA is TGTGCCAGTAGTGGAACTAGCGGGACTTCCTACAATGAGCAGTTCTTC. This codes for CASSGTSGTSYNEQFF.

The chain has TRBV18 and TRBJ1-1; 7 bases fit TRBD1. Trimming cost V 3 bases and J 5 bases; bases outside gene matches: 12. The germline gives CDR1 KGHSH, CDR2 LQKENI. This CDR3 has 16 residues. Here the CDR3 DNA reads TGTGCCAGCTCACCCTGGATTACGCAGGGGGGAACTGAAGCTTTCTTT. It encodes CASSPWITQGGTEAFF.

CDR3: CASSYLTGLANYGYTF. For the CDR3, the DNA is TGTGCCAGCAGTTACTTGACAGGCCTAGCTAACTATGGCTACACCTTC. The chain couples TRBV6-5 to TRBJ1-2, with D perhaps matching TRBD1 (6 bases). Germline assignment: CDR1 MNHEY and CDR2 SVGAGI. Trimming removed 1 base from V and 0 bases from J, with 12 bases in between. The CDR3 has 16 amino acids.

This clone was picked up a small number of times. The gene calls are TRBV27 and TRBJ1-5; 9 bases map to TRBD1. CDR3 length equals 16 residues. Trimming at V came to 5 bases and at J to 0 bases, leaving 5 bases not matched to a gene. Per the germline V gene, CDR1 is MNHEY and CDR2 is SMNVEV (reference sequence). This CDR3 is CASSPRDRVSNQPQHF. CDR3 DNA: TGTGCCAGCAGTCCGCGGGACAGGGTTAGCAATCAGCCCCAGCATTTT.